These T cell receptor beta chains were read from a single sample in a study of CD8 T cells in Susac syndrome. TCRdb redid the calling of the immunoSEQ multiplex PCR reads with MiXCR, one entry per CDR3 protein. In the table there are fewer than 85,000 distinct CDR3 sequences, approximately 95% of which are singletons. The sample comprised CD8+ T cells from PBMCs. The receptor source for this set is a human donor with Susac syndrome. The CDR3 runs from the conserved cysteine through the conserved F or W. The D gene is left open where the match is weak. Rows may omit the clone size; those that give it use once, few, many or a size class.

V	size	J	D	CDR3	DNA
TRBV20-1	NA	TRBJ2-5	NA	CSAAGQGGVGTQYF	TGCAGTGCTGCGGGGCAGGGCGGGGTGGGGACCCAGTACTTC
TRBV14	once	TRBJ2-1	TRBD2	CASSPLGGGTSHEQFF	TGTGCCAGCAGCCCCCTTGGTGGCGGGACTAGTCATGAGCAGTTCTTC
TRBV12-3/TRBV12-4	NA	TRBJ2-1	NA	CASSLWGGDEQFF	TGTGCCAGCAGTTTATGGGGGGGCGATGAGCAGTTCTTC
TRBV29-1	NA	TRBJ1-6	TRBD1	CSVPGQGAGSPLHF	TGCAGCGTCCCTGGACAGGGGGCAGGTTCACCCCTCCACTTT
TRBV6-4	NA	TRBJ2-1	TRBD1	CASSRPTGDPTYNEQFF	TGTGCCAGCAGTCGACCAACAGGGGACCCTACTTACAATGAGCAGTTCTTC
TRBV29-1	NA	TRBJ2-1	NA	CSVELRLSSYNEQFF	TGCAGCGTTGAACTCAGGCTTAGCTCCTACAATGAGCAGTTCTTC
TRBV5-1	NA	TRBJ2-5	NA	CASSFGGIQETQYF	TGCGCCAGCAGCTTCGGTGGCATCCAAGAGACCCAGTACTTC
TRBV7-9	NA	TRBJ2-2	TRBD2	CASALADLNTGELFF	TGTGCCAGCGCACTAGCGGACTTAAACACCGGGGAGCTGTTTTTT
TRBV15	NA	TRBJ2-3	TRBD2	CATSRKAGGTDTQYF	TGTGCCACCAGCAGAAAAGCGGGAGGCACAGATACGCAGTATTTT
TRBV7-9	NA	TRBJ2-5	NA	CASKGQRGETQYF	TGTGCCAGCAAGGGACAAAGGGGAGAGACCCAGTACTTC
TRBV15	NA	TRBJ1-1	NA	CATSRERGDTEAFF	TGTGCCACCAGCAGAGAGCGGGGTGACACTGAAGCTTTCTTT
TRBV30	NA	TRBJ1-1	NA	CAYTTGLNTEAFF	TGTGCCTATACTACAGGATTGAACACTGAAGCTTTCTTT
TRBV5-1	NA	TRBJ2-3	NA	CASSFLDRDTQYF	TGCGCCAGCAGCTTCCTAGACCGGGATACGCAGTATTTT
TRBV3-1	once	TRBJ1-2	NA	CASSQRLGDGYTF	TGTGCCAGCAGCCAAAGGTTAGGGGATGGCTACACCTTC
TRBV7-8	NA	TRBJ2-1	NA	CASSLLGKYNEQFF	TGTGCCAGCAGCTTACTCGGGAAGTACAATGAGCAGTTCTTC
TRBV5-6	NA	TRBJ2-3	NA	CASSPYPILTDTQYF	TGTGCCAGCAGCCCCTATCCGATCCTAACAGATACGCAGTATTTT
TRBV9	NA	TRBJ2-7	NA	CASSPQGQGPLSEQYF	TGTGCCAGCAGCCCCCAGGGGCAGGGACCACTCTCCGAGCAGTACTTC
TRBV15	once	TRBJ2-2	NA	CASGTSTGELFF	TGTGCCAGCGGGACCTCCACCGGGGAGCTGTTTTTT
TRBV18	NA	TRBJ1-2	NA	CASSPEGPVVNSKDYGYTF	TGTGCCAGCTCACCGGAGGGCCCAGTCGTCAATTCTAAGGACTATGGCTACACCTTC
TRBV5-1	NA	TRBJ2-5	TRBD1	CASSLTGGQETQYF	TGCGCCAGCAGCTTGACAGGGGGCCAAGAGACCCAGTACTTC
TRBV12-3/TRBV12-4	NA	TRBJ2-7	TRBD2	CASSPPGTIAGGEQYF	TGTGCCAGCAGTCCCCCCGGGACTATCGCCGGAGGGGAGCAGTACTTC
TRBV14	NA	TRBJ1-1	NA	CASVGHRNTEAFF	TGTGCCAGCGTGGGCCACCGGAACACTGAAGCTTTCTTT
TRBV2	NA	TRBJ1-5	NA	CASSEDGHSNQPQHF	TGTGCCAGCAGTGAAGACGGGCATAGCAATCAGCCCCAGCATTTT
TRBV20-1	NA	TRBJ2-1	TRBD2	CRDGGWVVTYNEQFF	TGCAGAGACGGGGGGTGGGTCGTCACCTACAATGAGCAGTTCTTC
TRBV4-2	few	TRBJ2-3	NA	CASSQGTGTDTQYF	TGTGCCAGCAGCCAAGGGACAGGCACAGATACGCAGTATTTT
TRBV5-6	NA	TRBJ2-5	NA	CASSLEEETQYF	TGTGCCAGCAGCTTGGAGGAAGAGACCCAGTACTTC
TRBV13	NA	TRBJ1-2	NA	CASSLRVLANYGYTF	TGTGCCAGCAGCCTACGAGTCCTAGCTAACTATGGCTACACCTTC
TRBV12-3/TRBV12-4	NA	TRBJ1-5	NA	CASTVLLWQGYSNQPQHF	TGTGCCAGCACCGTTCTGCTGTGGCAAGGGTATAGCAATCAGCCCCAGCATTTT
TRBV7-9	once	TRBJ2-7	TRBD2	CASSSGLASTYEQYF	TGTGCCAGCAGCTCAGGACTAGCGAGTACCTACGAGCAGTACTTC
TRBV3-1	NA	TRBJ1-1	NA	CASSPWTEAFF	TGTGCCAGCAGCCCTTGGACTGAAGCTTTCTTT
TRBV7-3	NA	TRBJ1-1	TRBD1	CASSLIGDRVTEAFF	TGTGCCAGCAGCTTAATAGGGGACAGGGTCACTGAAGCTTTCTTT
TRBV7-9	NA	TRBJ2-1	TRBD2	CASTEAPGLVHNEQFF	TGTGCCAGCACCGAAGCCCCGGGACTAGTACACAATGAGCAGTTCTTC
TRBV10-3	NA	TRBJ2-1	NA	CAISVWGRSKVPNEQFF	TGTGCCATCAGTGTCTGGGGGCGCTCAAAGGTCCCGAATGAGCAGTTCTTC
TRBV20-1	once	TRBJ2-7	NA	CSAQMTGYEQYF	TGCAGTGCCCAAATGACGGGCTACGAGCAGTACTTC
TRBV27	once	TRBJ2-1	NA	CASSPLGIYNEQFF	TGTGCCAGCAGTCCACTAGGGATCTACAATGAGCAGTTCTTC